Listed here are 28 T cell receptor beta chains from one sample, sequenced in a study of cytomegalovirus exposure and HLA in healthy donors. PCR primers comprised 60 Vbeta and 13 Jbeta primers. TCRdb keeps only in-frame clones here, not all; method: immunoSEQ multiplex PCR. The sample has about 150,000 clones, more than 70% seen once. Sequencing was performed on PBMCs. The source of these receptors is a woman aged 40 to 55 in good health and CMV-seronegative.

The chain is built from TRBV28 and TRBJ2-7, with TRBD2 matching 9 bases. The CDR3 is 17 amino acids. The trim removed 5 bases at V and 0 bases at J, leaving 11 bases unmatched. The germline V gene encodes CDR1 MDHEN and CDR2 SYDVKM. CDR3: CASSPSSGTHSSYEQYF. The CDR3 coding sequence is TGTGCCAGCAGTCCTTCTAGCGGGACCCACAGCTCCTACGAGCAGTACTTC.

The V gene is TRBV30, the J gene TRBJ1-2; D unresolved. This CDR3 contains 15 residues. Deletions cut 8 bases from V and 1 base from J, with 20 bases between. In germline, CDR1 is GTSNPN, CDR2 SVGIG (reference sequence). CDR3 nucleotides: TGTGCCCGGGAACTCGCTCGAACTATTAACTATGGCTACACCTTC. This sequence encodes CARELARTINYGYTF.

This rearrangement joins TRBV6-5 to TRBJ1-2, with D possibly being TRBD1 (5 bases). Trimming removed 10 bases from V and 3 bases from J, with 15 bases in between. The CDR3 is 13 residues long. Germline CDR1 and CDR2: MNHEY and SVGAGI. The CDR3 DNA sequence: TGTGCCACCAGGGAGCAGTCAGACTATGGCTACACCTTC. Protein: CATREQSDYGYTF.

The table lists this clone with a few counts. The chain employs TRBV6-5 and TRBJ1-1; 8 bases fit TRBD1. The CDR3 sequence is 16 residues long. Unmatched junction bases numbered 8, after V lost 2 bases and J lost 3 bases. Germline V gene data show CDR1 as MNHEY and CDR2 as SVGAGI. CDR3 sequence reads: CASSYAHSTGDTEAFF. CDR3 coding DNA: TGTGCCAGCAGTTACGCCCATTCGACAGGGGACACTGAAGCTTTCTTT.

The chain is built from TRBV5-1 and TRBJ2-3; no firm D call. The length of the CDR3 is 11 residues. V lost 7 bases to trimming and J lost 3 bases, with 6 bases between them. Per germline, CDR1 SGHRS and CDR2 YFSETQ. This CDR3 reads CASGNTDTQYF. CDR3 DNA sequence: TGCGCCAGCGGCAATACAGATACGCAGTATTTT.

This chain joins TRBV27 and TRBJ2-5; the match to TRBD2 covers 14 bases. CDR3 size: 17 residues. V gave up 5 bases and J gave up 5 bases; unmatched junction bases: 10. Germline V CDR1 and CDR2: MNHEY, SMNVEV (reference sequence). This CDR3 reads CASSKRLAGGPVETQYF. CDR3 DNA: TGTGCCAGCAGTAAAAGACTAGCGGGAGGGCCCGTTGAGACCCAGTACTTC.

V and J are TRBV11-2 and TRBJ2-2; TRBD2 aligns across 7 bases. V gave up 3 bases and J gave up 5 bases; unmatched junction bases: 3. Germline CDR1 reads SGHAT; CDR2 reads FQNNGV. The CDR3 is 14 residues long. CDR3 sequence: CASSFAGVTGELFF. For the CDR3, the DNA is TGTGCCAGCAGCTTCGCGGGAGTGACCGGGGAGCTGTTTTTT.

The chain joins TRBV28 to TRBJ2-7; D gene unclear. V gave up 6 bases and J gave up 0 bases, with 9 bases separating them. Germline CDR1 reads MDHEN; CDR2 reads SYDVKM. This CDR3 contains 13 residues. The CDR3 DNA follows: TGTGCCAGCAGCGTTACGAGCTCCTACGAGCAGTACTTC. Translated, it gives CASSVTSSYEQYF.

V and J are TRBV14 and TRBJ2-5; maybe TRBD1 (5 bases). The end of the DNA is better explained by TRBJ2-7, so the J call may be wrong. Germline values: CDR1 SGHDN, CDR2 FVKESK. The CDR3 is 15 residues long. The CDR3 loop reads CASSPQGAIYYEQYF. DNA for the CDR3: TGTGCCAGCAGCCCCCAGGGCGCCATTTACTACGAGCAGTACTTC.

This clone showed up just a few times. J is TRBJ2-2 and V is TRBV29-1, with D possibly TRBD1 on 6 matching bases. The CDR3 consists of 16 residues. V was shortened by 2 bases and J by 0 bases, with 13 bases between the two germline ends. The germline V gene has CDR1 SQVTM and CDR2 ANQGSEA. The CDR3 nucleotides are TGCAGCGTTGAATTGGCTCGGACAGCGAACACCGGGGAGCTGTTTTTT. Its translation is CSVELARTANTGELFF.

The chain is built from TRBV19 and TRBJ1-3, with 7 bases aligning to TRBD1. This CDR3 has 15 residues. CDR1 is LNHDA and CDR2 is SQIVND in the germline V gene (reference sequence). The trim removed 6 bases at V and 8 bases at J, leaving 13 bases unmatched. CDR3 in amino acids: CASSQGGQLRDTIYF. The CDR3, as DNA: TGTGCCAGTAGCCAAGGGGGACAGCTAAGAGACACCATATATTTT.

The V gene is TRBV5-4, the J gene TRBJ2-5; perhaps TRBD2 as D (6 bases). Germline-derived CDR1 and CDR2 are SGHNT and YYREEE (reference sequence). Trimming stripped 0 bases from V and 5 bases from J, with 14 bases between. This CDR3 contains 15 residues. The CDR3 region is CASSLAGSSMETQYF. CDR3 bases: TGTGCCAGCAGCTTGGCCGGGAGTAGCATGGAGACCCAGTACTTC.

J is TRBJ2-1 and V is TRBV30, with a weak D call TRBD1 (5 bases). V shed 5 bases and J shed 7 bases, with 18 bases lying between them. CDR3 length: 14 amino acids. The germline V gene encodes CDR1 GTSNPN and CDR2 SVGIG (reference sequence). CDR3 coding DNA: TGTGCCTGGGGACACCCCCCTCTTAGGAATGAGCAGTTCTTC. Its translation is CAWGHPPLRNEQFF.

The chain has TRBV5-1 and TRBJ2-4; possible D gene TRBD1, 6 bases. The CDR3 is 13 residues long. CDR1 is SGHRS and CDR2 is YFSETQ in the germline V gene. Trimming pared 1 base from V and 7 bases from J, leaving 9 bases between. The CDR3: CASSLTGLNIQYF. The CDR3 region has the DNA TGCGCCAGCAGCTTGACAGGGTTGAACATTCAGTACTTC.

The chain has TRBV6-5 and TRBJ1-5; 9 bases line up with TRBD1. After removal of 7 bases from V and 5 bases from J, the junction contained 6 bases not matched to a gene. Per germline, CDR1 MNHEY and CDR2 SVGAGI. The CDR3 sequence is 14 residues long. Here the CDR3 reads CASNTGGGDQPQHF. CDR3 sequence (DNA): TGTGCCAGCAACACAGGGGGCGGGGATCAGCCCCAGCATTTT.

The rearrangement uses TRBV18 and TRBJ2-7, with 9 bases identical to TRBD2. CDR1 is KGHSH, CDR2 LQKENI, per germline. The CDR3 has 14 amino acids. Trimming at V came to 5 bases and at J to 2 bases, leaving 4 bases not matched to a gene. For the CDR3, the DNA is TGTGCCAGCTCAGCGGGAGGGGCCGCCTACGAGCAGTACTTC. Residues: CASSAGGAAYEQYF.

The chain links TRBV6-6 to TRBJ1-6; 9 bases line up with TRBD1. The CDR3 extends over 16 amino acids. Trimming took 4 bases from V and 5 from J; bases not matched to a gene: 6. Germline values: CDR1 MNHNY, CDR2 SVGAGI (reference sequence). CDR3 in DNA: TGTGCCAGCAGTTTCGGACAGGGGCGGGATAATTCACCCCTCCACTTT. Translated: CASSFGQGRDNSPLHF.

The chain joins TRBV5-6 to TRBJ1-1; 10 bases agree with TRBD1. Looked up from germline, CDR1 is SGHDT and CDR2 is YYEEEE. This CDR3 comprises 15 residues. V gave up 5 bases and J gave up 6 bases; unmatched junction bases: 10. The CDR3 sequence: CASRTTGTGESEAFF. DNA of the CDR3: TGTGCCAGCAGAACTACCGGGACAGGGGAGTCTGAAGCTTTCTTT. Filled out from reference TRBV5-6 and TRBJ1-1, the complete variable domain reads DAGVTQSPTHLIKTRGQQVTLRCSPKSGHDTVSWYQQALGQGPQFIFQYYEEEERQRGNFPDRFSGHQFPNYSSELNVNALLLGDSALYLCASRTTGTGESEAFFGQGTRLTVV.

The chain joins TRBV28 to TRBJ1-3; 7 bases line up with TRBD1. Germline CDR1 reads MDHEN; CDR2 reads SYDVKM. CDR3 length: 14 amino acids. Trimming took 9 bases from V and 1 from J; bases not matched to a gene: 6. CDR3 residues: CASRTGFSGNTIYF. CDR3 in DNA: TGTGCCAGTAGGACAGGTTTTTCTGGAAACACCATATATTTT.

This clone was counted between two and nine times. At one of its ends the junction is not consistent with the germline gene, which may arise from a read error. The chain links TRBV6-5 to TRBJ1-5, with D possibly being TRBD1 (5 bases). The CDR3 spans 14 residues. Germline CDR1 and CDR2: MNHEY and SVGAGI. The CDR3: CAISELGVNQPQHF. For the CDR3, the DNA is TGTGCCATCAGTGAATTAGGGGTTAATCAGCCCCAGCATTTT.

The chain carries TRBV15 and TRBJ2-7; 7 bases line up with TRBD1. CDR1 and CDR2 (germline): LNHNV, YYDKDF (reference sequence). This CDR3 comprises 15 residues. The V gene end was trimmed by 0 bases and the J gene end by 4 bases; junction bases not matched to a gene: 6. CDR3 sequence reads: CATSRDGRGQYEQYF. The CDR3 region has the DNA TGTGCCACCAGCAGAGATGGAAGGGGGCAGTACGAGCAGTACTTC.

The chain joins TRBV23-1 to TRBJ2-7; 8 bases align to TRBD1. TRBV23-1 is marked as an open reading frame, function uncertain. This CDR3 spans 14 amino acids. The V gene end was trimmed by 6 bases and the J gene end by 3 bases; junction bases not matched to a gene: 7. DNA of the CDR3: TGCGCCAGCAGGAGAGCAGGGGGCCTCTACGAGCAGTACTTC. Its translation is CASRRAGGLYEQYF.

The chain has TRBV5-1 and TRBJ2-2; TRBD1 is a possible D gene (5 bases). V lost 4 bases and J 1 base, leaving 8 bases between the germline ends. From germline, CDR1 is SGHRS and CDR2 YFSETQ. The CDR3 spans 14 residues. The CDR3 DNA reads as TGCGCCAGCAGCAGAACAGGGAACACCGGGGAGCTGTTTTTT. This sequence encodes CASSRTGNTGELFF.

This clone has a handful of counts. V gene TRBV19 combines with J gene TRBJ1-5; TRBD1 aligns across 8 bases. Per the germline V gene, CDR1 is LNHDA and CDR2 is SQIVND (reference sequence). J lost 4 bases, V lost 3 bases, and 5 bases had no gene match. This CDR3 has 15 amino acids. CDR3 nucleotide sequence: TGTGCCAGTAGTATGGGACAGGTGGCGAATCAGCCCCAGCATTTT. Translated, it gives CASSMGQVANQPQHF. Combining the CDR3 with reference TRBV19 and TRBJ1-5 gives the whole variable domain DGGITQSPKYLFRKEGQNVTLSCEQNLNHDAMYWYRQDPGQGLRLIYYSQIVNDFQKGDIAEGYSVSREKKESFPLTVTSAQKNPTAFYLCASSMGQVANQPQHFGDGTRLSIL.

The rearrangement joins TRBV6-1 to TRBJ1-5; tentatively, D is TRBD1 (6 bases). Germline V lookup: CDR1 MNHNS, CDR2 SASEGT. The CDR3 has 15 residues. V lost 6 bases and J 1 base, leaving 13 bases between the germline ends. CDR3: CASSSRTVSNQPQHF. The CDR3 nucleotides are TGTGCCAGCAGCAGCAGGACAGTAAGCAATCAGCCCCAGCATTTT.

This chain connects TRBV7-9 to TRBJ2-7; no reliable D call. V lost 0 bases and J 5 bases, leaving 8 bases between the germline ends. Germline values: CDR1 SEHNR, CDR2 FQNEAQ (reference sequence). The CDR3 totals 13 residues. The CDR3 is CASSLAGLNEQYF. CDR3 DNA sequence: TGTGCCAGCAGCTTAGCGGGCTTGAACGAGCAGTACTTC.

V gene TRBV7-9 combines with J gene TRBJ2-7; 7 positions match TRBD1. V dropped 5 bases and J dropped 3; count of bases not matched to a gene: 7. The germline gives CDR1 SEHNR, CDR2 FQNEAQ (reference sequence). This CDR3 is 14 amino acids long. The CDR3 sequence is CASSGRDRLYEQYF. In DNA form, the CDR3 reads TGTGCCAGCAGCGGACGGGACAGACTCTACGAGCAGTACTTC.

This clone was detected a few times. The genes are TRBV29-1 and TRBJ1-2; 8 bases line up with TRBD1. The CDR3 extends over 13 amino acids. V dropped 1 base and J dropped 6; count of bases not matched to a gene: 4. Germline V gene sequence: CDR1 SQVTM, CDR2 ANQGSEA. CDR3 sequence reads: CSVEVRTGHGYTF. CDR3 in DNA: TGCAGCGTTGAAGTCCGGACAGGGCATGGCTACACCTTC.